The entry below gives a single TCR beta chain sequence along with its context. The data were obtained in a study of blood T cell repertoires in COVID-19. Turning to the study itself: PBMCs, B-cell-depleted T cells, or T cells were the source of the cDNA or gDNA that made up the material.

This CDR3 has 14 residues. Germline V gene lookup returns CDR1 SGHAT and CDR2 FQDESV (reference sequence). Trimming took 4 bases from V and 7 from J; bases not matched to a gene: 7. Profiling relied on immunoSEQ multiplex PCR, and the TCRdb table lists in-frame clones only, not all of them. The profile shows about 120,000 clones, 70% to 85% of them singletons. The chain recombines TRBV11-1 with TRBJ1-3, with 7 bases that match TRBD1. Sequencing was performed on peripheral blood. This TCR derives from a man between 65 and 85 years old with active or convalescent COVID-19. The CDR3 loop reads CASSSGQPWNTIYF. The CDR3 bases are TGTGCCAGCAGCTCGGGACAGCCCTGGAACACCATATATTTT. Supplemented by reference TRBV11-1 and TRBJ1-3, the full variable domain reads EAEVAQSPRYKITEKSQAVAFWCDPISGHATLYWYRQILGQGPELLVQFQDESVVDDSQLPKDRFSAERLKGVDSTLKIQPAELGDSAMYLCASSSGQPWNTIYFGEGSWLTVV.